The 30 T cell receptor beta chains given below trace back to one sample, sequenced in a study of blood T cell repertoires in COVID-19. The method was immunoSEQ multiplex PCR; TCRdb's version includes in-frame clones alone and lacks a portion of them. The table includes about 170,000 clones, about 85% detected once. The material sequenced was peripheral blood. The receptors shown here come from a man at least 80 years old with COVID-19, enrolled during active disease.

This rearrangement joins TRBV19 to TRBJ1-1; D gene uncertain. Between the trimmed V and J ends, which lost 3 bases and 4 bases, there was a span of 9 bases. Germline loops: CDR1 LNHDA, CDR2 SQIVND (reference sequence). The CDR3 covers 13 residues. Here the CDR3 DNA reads TGTGCCAGTAGTATCCGGGGATCCACTGAAGCTTTCTTT. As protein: CASSIRGSTEAFF. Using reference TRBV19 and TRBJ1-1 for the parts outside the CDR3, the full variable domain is DGGITQSPKYLFRKEGQNVTLSCEQNLNHDAMYWYRQDPGQGLRLIYYSQIVNDFQKGDIAEGYSVSREKKESFPLTVTSAQKNPTAFYLCASSIRGSTEAFFGQGTRLTVV.

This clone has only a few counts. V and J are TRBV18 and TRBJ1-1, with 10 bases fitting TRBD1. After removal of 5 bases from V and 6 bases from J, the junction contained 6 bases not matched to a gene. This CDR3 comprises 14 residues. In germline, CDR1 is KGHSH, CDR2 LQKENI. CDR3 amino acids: CASSETGGLSEAFF. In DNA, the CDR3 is TGTGCCAGCTCAGAGACAGGGGGCTTATCTGAAGCTTTCTTT.

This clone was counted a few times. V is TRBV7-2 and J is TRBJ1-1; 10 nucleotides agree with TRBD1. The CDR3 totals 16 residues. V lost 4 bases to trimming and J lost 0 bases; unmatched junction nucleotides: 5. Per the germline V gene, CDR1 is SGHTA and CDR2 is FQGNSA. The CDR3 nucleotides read TGTGCCAGCAGCTCCGACAGGGGGCGCTTGAACACTGAAGCTTTCTTT. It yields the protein CASSSDRGRLNTEAFF.

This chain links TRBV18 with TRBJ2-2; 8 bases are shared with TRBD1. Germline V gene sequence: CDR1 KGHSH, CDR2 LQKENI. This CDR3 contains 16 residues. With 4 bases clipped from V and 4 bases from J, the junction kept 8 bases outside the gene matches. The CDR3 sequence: CASSLGTGDGTGELFF. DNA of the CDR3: TGTGCCAGCTCACTTGGGACAGGCGATGGCACCGGGGAGCTGTTTTTT.

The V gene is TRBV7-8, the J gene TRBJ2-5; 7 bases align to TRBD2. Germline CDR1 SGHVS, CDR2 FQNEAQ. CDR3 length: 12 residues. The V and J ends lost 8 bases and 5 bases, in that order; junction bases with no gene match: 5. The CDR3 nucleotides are TGTGCCAGCCGGTGGGAGGGGGAGACCCAGTACTTC. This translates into CASRWEGETQYF.

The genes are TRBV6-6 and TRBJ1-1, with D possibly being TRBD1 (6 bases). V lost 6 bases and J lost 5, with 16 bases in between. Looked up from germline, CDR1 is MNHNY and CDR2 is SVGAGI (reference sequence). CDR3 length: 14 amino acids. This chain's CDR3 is CASSAQGSVTEAFF. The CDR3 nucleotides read TGTGCCAGCAGCGCACAGGGTAGTGTGACTGAAGCTTTCTTT.

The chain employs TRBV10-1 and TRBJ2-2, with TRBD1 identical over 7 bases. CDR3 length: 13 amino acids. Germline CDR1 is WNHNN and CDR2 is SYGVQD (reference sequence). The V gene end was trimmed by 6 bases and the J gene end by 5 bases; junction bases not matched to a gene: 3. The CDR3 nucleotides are TGCGCCAGCAGAGACAGGGAGACCGGGGAGCTGTTTTTT. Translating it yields CASRDRETGELFF.

DNA for the CDR3: TGTGCCAGCAGCCAAGTCATGACAGGCACTGGAAACACCATATATTTT. This encodes CASSQVMTGTGNTIYF. This sequence joins TRBV3-1 (or the pseudogene TRBV3-2) and TRBJ1-3, with D perhaps matching TRBD1 (6 bases). V was trimmed by 1 base and J by 2 bases, leaving 12 bases between them. The length of the CDR3 is 16 residues. Germline V CDR1 and CDR2: LGHDT, YNNKEL (reference sequence).

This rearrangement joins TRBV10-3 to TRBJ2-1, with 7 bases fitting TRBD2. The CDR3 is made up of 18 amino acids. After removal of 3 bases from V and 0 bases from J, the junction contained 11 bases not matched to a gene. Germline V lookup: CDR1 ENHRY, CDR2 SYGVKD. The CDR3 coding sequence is TGTGCCATCAGTGAAGGGGATGGGAGGGGCTCCTCCTACAATGAGCAGTTCTTC. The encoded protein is CAISEGDGRGSSYNEQFF.

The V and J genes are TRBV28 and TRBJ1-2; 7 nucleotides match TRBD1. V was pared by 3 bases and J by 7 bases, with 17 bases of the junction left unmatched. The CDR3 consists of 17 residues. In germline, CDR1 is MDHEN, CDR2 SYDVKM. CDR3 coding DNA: TGTGCCAGCAGTTTTATTGCTTGGCGACAGGGTTCAGGTGGCTACACCTTC. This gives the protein CASSFIAWRQGSGGYTF.

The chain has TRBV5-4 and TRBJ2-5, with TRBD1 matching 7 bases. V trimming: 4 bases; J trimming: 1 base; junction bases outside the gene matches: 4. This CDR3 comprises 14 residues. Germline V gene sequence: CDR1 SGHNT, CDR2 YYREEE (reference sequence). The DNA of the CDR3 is TGTGCCAGCAGCCCGGGACAGATCCAAGAGACCCAGTACTTC. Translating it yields CASSPGQIQETQYF.

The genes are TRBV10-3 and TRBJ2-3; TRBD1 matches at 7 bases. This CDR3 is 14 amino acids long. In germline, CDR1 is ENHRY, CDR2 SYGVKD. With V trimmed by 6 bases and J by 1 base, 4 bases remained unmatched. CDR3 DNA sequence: TGTGCCATCAGGACAGGGATTGGCACAGATACGCAGTATTTT. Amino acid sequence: CAIRTGIGTDTQYF.

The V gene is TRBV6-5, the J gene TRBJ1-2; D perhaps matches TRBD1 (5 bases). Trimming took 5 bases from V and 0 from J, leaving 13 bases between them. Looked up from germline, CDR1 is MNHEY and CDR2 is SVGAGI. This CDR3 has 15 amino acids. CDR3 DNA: TGTGCCAGCAGTCAGAACAGGTTTACTAACTATGGCTACACCTTC. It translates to CASSQNRFTNYGYTF.

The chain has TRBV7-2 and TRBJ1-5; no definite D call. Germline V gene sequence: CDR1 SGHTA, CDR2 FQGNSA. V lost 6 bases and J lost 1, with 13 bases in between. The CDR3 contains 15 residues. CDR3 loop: CASSRYTGSNQPQHF. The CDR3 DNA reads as TGTGCCAGCAGTCGATATACCGGGAGCAATCAGCCCCAGCATTTT.

The CDR3 DNA sequence: TGCGCCAGCAGCCAGTCTTACAGAAATCAGCCCCAGCATTTT. It codes for CASSQSYRNQPQHF. The chain joins TRBV4-1 to TRBJ1-5; D is undetermined. CDR3 length: 14 residues. Trimming shortened V by 3 bases and J by 4 bases, and 10 bases separated the two germline ends. Germline CDR1 is MGHRA and CDR2 is YSYEKL.

CDR3 bases: TGTGCCAGCAGCCAGACTAGCGGGGGAAACACCGGGGAGCTGTTTTTT. This gives the protein CASSQTSGGNTGELFF. This chain uses TRBV3-1 (or the pseudogene TRBV3-2) with TRBJ2-2; 12 bases map to TRBD2. J was trimmed by 2 bases and V by 3 bases; bases with no gene match: 1. The CDR3 totals 16 residues. CDR1 is LGHDT and CDR2 is YNNKEL in the germline V gene (reference sequence).

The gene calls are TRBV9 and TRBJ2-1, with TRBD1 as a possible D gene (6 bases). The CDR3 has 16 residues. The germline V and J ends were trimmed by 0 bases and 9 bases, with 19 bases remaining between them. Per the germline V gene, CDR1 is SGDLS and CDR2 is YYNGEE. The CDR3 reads CASSVVGDNGVGEQFF. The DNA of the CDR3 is TGTGCCAGCAGCGTAGTAGGGGACAATGGGGTTGGTGAGCAGTTCTTC.

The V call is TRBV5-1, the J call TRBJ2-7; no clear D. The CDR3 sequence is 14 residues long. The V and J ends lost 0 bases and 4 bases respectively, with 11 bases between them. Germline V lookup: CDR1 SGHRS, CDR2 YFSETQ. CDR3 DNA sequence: TGCGCCAGCAGCTTGGACAGAAATTTTTACGAGCAGTACTTC. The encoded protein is CASSLDRNFYEQYF.

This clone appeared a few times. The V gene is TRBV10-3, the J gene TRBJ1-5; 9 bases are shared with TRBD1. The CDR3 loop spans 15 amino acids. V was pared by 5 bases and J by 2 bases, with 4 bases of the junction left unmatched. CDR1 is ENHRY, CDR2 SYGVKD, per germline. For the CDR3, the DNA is TGTGCCATCAGTAACAGGGGGCCTGGCAATCAGCCCCAGCATTTT. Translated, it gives CAISNRGPGNQPQHF.

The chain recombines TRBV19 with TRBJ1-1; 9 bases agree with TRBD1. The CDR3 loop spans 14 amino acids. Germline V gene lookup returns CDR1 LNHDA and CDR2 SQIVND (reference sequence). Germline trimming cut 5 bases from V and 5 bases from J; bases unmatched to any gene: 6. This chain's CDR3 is CASSLGQGWTEAFF. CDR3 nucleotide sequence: TGTGCCAGTAGTCTCGGACAGGGGTGGACTGAAGCTTTCTTT.

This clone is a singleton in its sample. CDR3 in amino acids: CASSFKPERIYEQYF. In DNA form, the CDR3 reads TGTGCCAGCAGCTTTAAGCCGGAGAGGATCTACGAGCAGTACTTC. The rearrangement joins TRBV5-6 to TRBJ2-7; D not resolved. V lost 2 bases and J 3 bases, leaving 15 bases between the germline ends. This CDR3 has 15 amino acids. Germline V CDR1 and CDR2: SGHDT, YYEEEE.

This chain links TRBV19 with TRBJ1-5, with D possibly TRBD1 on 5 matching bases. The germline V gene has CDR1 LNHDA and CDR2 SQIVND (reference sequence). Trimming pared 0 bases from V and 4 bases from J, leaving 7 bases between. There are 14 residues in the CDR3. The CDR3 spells CASSIEGRNQPQHF. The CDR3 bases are TGTGCCAGTAGTATAGAGGGGCGGAATCAGCCCCAGCATTTT.

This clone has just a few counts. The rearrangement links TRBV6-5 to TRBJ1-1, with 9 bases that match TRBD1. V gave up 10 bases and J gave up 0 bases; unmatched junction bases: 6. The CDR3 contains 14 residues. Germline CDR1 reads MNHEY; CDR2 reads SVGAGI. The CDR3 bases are TGTGCCACCGGGACAGGGAGCATGAACACTGAAGCTTTCTTT. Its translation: CATGTGSMNTEAFF.

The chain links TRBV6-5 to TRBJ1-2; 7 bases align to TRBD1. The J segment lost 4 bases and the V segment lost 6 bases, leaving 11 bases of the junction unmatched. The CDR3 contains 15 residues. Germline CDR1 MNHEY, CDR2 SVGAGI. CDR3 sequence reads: CASSPQTGLAYGYTF. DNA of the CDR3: TGTGCCAGCAGCCCCCAGACAGGGTTAGCCTATGGCTACACCTTC.

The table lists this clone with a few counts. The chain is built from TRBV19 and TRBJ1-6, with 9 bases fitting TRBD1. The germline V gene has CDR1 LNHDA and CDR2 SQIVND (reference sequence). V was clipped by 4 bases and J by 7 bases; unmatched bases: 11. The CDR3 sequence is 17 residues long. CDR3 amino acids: CASSNTGTGSTNSPLHF. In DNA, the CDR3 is TGTGCCAGTAGTAACACCGGGACAGGGTCGACCAATTCACCCCTCCACTTT.

The CDR3 spells CASSLYQGDEQYF. CDR3 DNA sequence: TGTGCCAGCAGCTTATACCAGGGCGACGAGCAGTACTTC. V usage is TRBV7-9 and J usage is TRBJ2-7; a possible D gene is TRBD1 (5 bases). CDR3 length: 13 amino acids. Germline-derived CDR1 and CDR2 are SEHNR and FQNEAQ (reference sequence). Trimming removed 2 bases at V and 5 bases at J, with 10 bases between.

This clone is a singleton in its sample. DNA for the CDR3: TGTGCCAGCAGCGGCAAGCCGGGGGGTCCAGATACGCAGTATTTT. This codes for CASSGKPGGPDTQYF. The genes are TRBV16 and TRBJ2-3; 7 bases align to TRBD2. The CDR3 has 15 amino acids. Germline CDR1 KGHSY, CDR2 FQNENV. J lost 4 bases, V lost 5 bases, and 9 bases had no gene match.

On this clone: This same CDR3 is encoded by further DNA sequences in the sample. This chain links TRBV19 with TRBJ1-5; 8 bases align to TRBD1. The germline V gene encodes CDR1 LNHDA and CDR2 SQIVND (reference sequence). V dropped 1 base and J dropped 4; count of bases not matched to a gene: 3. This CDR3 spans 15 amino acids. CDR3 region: CASSIGGTGNQPQHF. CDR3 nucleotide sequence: TGTGCCAGTAGTATAGGGGGGACAGGAAATCAGCCCCAGCATTTT.

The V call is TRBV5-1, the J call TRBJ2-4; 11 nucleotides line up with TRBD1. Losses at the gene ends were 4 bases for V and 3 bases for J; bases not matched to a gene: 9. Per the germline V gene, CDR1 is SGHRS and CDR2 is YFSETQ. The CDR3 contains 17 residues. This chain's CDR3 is CASSVGQGAYGKNIQYF. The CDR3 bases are TGCGCCAGCAGCGTTGGACAGGGGGCTTATGGCAAAAACATTCAGTACTTC.

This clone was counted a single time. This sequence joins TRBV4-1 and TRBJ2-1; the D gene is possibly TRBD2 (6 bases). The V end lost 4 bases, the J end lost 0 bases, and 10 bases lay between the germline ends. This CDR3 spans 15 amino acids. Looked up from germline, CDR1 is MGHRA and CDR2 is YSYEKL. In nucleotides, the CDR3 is TGCGCCAGCAGCCCCGGACTAACCTCCTACAATGAGCAGTTCTTC. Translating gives CASSPGLTSYNEQFF.